This T cell receptor (beta chain) was profiled in a study of T cells after yellow fever vaccination. Study background: Low-cell-number fractions were prepared with SMART-Seq v4 Ultra Low Input.

TCRdb fed the 5' RACE reads into MiXCR, producing one record per CDR3 protein. The data contain about 630,000 distinct CDR3 sequences, roughly an eighth of them singletons. The source of this sequence is a young man who received the YFV17D yellow fever vaccine. Here the sequenced sample was PBMCs, taken on the day of the yellow fever booster vaccination.

CDR3 in amino acids: CASSQAADRGNEKLFF. CDR3 coding DNA: TGCGCCAGCAGCCAAGCGGCGGACAGGGGAAATGAAAAACTGTTTTTT. The J gene is TRBJ1-4, the V gene TRBV4-3; TRBD1 matches at 9 bases. The germline gives CDR1 LGHNA, CDR2 YSLEER. This CDR3 contains 16 residues. V trimming: 1 base; J trimming: 5 bases; junction bases outside the gene matches: 5.